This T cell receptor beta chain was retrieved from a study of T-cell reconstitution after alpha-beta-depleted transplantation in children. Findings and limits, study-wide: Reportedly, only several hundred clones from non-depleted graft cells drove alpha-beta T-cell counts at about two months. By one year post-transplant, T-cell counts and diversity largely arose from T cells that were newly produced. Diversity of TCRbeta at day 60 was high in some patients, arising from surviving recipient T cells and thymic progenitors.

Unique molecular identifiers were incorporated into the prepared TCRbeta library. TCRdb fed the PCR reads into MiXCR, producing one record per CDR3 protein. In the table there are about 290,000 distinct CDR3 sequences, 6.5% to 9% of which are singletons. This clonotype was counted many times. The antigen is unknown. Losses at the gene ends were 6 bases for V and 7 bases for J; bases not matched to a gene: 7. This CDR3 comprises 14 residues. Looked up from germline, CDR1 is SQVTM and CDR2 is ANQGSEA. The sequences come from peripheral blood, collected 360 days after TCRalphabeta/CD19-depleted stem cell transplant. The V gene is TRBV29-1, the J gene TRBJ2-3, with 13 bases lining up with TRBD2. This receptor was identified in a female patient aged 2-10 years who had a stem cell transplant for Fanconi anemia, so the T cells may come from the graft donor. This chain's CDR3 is CSVGGLAGRNTQYF. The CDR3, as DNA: TGCAGCGTCGGGGGACTAGCGGGGAGGAATACGCAGTATTTT.